This TCR beta chain was recovered during a study of blood T cell repertoires in COVID-19. At the level of the study: Whether acute or convalescent, the COVID-19 samples came from the United States, Italy and Spain. PBMCs, B-cell-depleted T cells, or T cells provided the cDNA or gDNA that made up the material.

The CDR3 has 14 amino acids. In germline, CDR1 is SGHTA, CDR2 FQGTGA. Trimming left V 1 base short and J 6 bases short, with 10 bases between. Generated by immunoSEQ multiplex PCR, the TCRdb table keeps only in-frame clones and is missing some. The table shows more than 40,000 clones, with 88% occurring only once. This chain connects TRBV7-3 to TRBJ2-1, with D uncertain. The sequencing input was peripheral blood. The TCR was taken from a middle-aged man with active COVID-19. The CDR3 sequence is CASSLIGGGNEQFF. In DNA, the CDR3 is TGTGCCAGCAGCTTAATTGGCGGCGGCAATGAGCAGTTCTTC. Complete variable domain (other parts from reference TRBV7-3 and TRBJ2-1): GAGVSQTPSNKVTEKGKYVELRCDPISGHTALYWYRQSLGQGPEFLIYFQGTGAADDSGLPNDRFFAVRPEGSVSTLKIQRTERGDSAVYLCASSLIGGGNEQFFGPGTRLTVL.